The present T cell receptor beta chain was sequenced within a study of response to subunit inactivated influenza vaccine. TCRdb passed the RT-PCR reads through MiXCR, listing each CDR3 protein once. In the table there are about half a million distinct CDR3 sequences, approximately 7.6% of which are singletons. With regard to this clonotype: Its target is not known.

Trimming removed 1 base from V and 5 bases from J; junction bases left unmatched: 9. The CDR3 loop spans 15 amino acids. CDR1 and CDR2 (germline): DFQATT, SNEGSKA (reference sequence). The study, taken as a whole, reports: The authors offered the suggestion that each seasonal influenza vaccination recruits few new T cells.

The sequencing here drew on PBMCs from blood, taken less than 30 months after vaccination. This chain uses TRBV20-1 with TRBJ2-5; TRBD2 aligns across 8 bases. The sequence came from a man between 50 and 75 years old who received an inactivated influenza vaccine. CDR3 loop: CSARGVVAGSETQYF. CDR3 coding DNA: TGCAGTGCTAGAGGGGTAGTAGCGGGGTCGGAGACCCAGTACTTC.